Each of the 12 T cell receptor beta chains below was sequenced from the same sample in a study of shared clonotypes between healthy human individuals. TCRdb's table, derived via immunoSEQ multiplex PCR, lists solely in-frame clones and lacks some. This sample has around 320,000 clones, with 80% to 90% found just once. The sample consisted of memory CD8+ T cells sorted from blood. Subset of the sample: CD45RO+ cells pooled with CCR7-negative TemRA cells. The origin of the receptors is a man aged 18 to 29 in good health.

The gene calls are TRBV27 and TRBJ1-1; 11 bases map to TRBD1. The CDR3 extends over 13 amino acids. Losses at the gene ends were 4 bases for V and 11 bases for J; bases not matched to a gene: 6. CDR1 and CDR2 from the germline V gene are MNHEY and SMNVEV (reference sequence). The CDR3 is CASSSLGQGEAFF. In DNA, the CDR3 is TGTGCCAGCAGTTCCCTGGGACAGGGGGAGGCTTTCTTT.

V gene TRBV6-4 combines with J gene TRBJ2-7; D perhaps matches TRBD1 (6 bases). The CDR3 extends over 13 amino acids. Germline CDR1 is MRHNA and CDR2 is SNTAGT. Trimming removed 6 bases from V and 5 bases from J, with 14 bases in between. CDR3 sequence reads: CASRVEQGHEQYF. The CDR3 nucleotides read TGTGCCAGCAGGGTTGAACAGGGCCACGAGCAGTACTTC.

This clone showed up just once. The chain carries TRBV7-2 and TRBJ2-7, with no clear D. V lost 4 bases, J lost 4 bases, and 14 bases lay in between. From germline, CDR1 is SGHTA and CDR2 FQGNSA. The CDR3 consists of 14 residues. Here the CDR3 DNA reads TGTGCCAGCAGCTCGGAGCTCGGAACGTACGAGCAGTACTTC. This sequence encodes CASSSELGTYEQYF.

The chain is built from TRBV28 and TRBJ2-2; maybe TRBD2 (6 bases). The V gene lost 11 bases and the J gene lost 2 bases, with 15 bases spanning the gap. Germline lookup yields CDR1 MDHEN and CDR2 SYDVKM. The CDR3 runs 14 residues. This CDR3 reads CASRRDSNTGELFF. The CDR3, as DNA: TGTGCCTCACGCAGGGACTCTAACACCGGGGAGCTGTTTTTT.

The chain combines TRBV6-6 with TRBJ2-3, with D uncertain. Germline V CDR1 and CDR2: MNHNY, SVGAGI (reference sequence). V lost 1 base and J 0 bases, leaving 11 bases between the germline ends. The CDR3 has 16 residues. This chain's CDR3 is CASSYYLEFSTDTQYF. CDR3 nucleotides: TGTGCCAGCAGTTACTATTTAGAGTTTAGCACAGATACGCAGTATTTT.

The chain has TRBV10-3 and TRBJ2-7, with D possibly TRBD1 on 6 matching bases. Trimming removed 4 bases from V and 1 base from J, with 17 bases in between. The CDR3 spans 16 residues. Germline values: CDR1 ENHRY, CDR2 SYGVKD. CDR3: CAISGPRDMGSYEQYF. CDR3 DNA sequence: TGTGCCATCAGTGGGCCACGGGACATGGGGTCCTACGAGCAGTACTTC.

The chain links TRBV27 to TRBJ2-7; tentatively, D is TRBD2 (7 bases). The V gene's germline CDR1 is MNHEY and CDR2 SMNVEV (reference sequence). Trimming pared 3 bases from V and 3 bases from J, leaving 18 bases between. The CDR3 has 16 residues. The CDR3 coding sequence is TGTGCCAGCAGTTTCTCAGCGGGGACACTTGACTACGAGCAGTACTTC. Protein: CASSFSAGTLDYEQYF.

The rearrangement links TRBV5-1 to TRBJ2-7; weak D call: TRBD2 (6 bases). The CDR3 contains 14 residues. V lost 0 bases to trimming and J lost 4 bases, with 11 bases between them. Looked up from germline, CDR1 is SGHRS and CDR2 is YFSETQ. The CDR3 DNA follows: TGCGCCAGCAGCTTGGTTAGTCGGGAGTACGAGCAGTACTTC. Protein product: CASSLVSREYEQYF.

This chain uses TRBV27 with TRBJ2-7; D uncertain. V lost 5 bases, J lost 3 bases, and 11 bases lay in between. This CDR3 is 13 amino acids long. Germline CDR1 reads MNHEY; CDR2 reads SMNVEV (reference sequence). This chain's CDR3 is CASSNGPDYEQYF. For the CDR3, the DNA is TGTGCCAGCAGTAACGGCCCCGACTACGAGCAGTACTTC.

CDR3 sequence reads: CAISESLAGNTGELFF. CDR3 bases: TGTGCCATCAGTGAGTCGTTAGCGGGAAACACCGGGGAGCTGTTTTTT. This chain uses TRBV10-3 with TRBJ2-2; TRBD2 matches 8 bases. V lost 0 bases and J lost 2; bases outside the gene matches: 2. Germline assignment: CDR1 ENHRY and CDR2 SYGVKD. The CDR3 spans 16 residues.

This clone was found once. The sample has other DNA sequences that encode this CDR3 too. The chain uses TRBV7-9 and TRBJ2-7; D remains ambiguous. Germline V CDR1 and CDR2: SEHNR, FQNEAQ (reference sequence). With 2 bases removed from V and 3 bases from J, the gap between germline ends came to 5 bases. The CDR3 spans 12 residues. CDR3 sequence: CASSLSGYEQYF. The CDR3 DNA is TGTGCCAGCAGCTTATCCGGCTACGAGCAGTACTTC.

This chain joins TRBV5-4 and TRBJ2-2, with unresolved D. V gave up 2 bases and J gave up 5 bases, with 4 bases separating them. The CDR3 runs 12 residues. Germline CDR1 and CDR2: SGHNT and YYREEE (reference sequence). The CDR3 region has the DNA TGTGCCAGCAGCTTCGCGACCGGGGAGCTGTTTTTT. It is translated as CASSFATGELFF.